This TCR beta chain came from a study of STAT5B mutations in CD4+ large granular lymphocyte leukemia (dated by TCRdb to 2021 to 2024). Some background on the complete study: When cryopreserved patient cells were available, CD8+ cells were removed first, and anti-CD4 microbeads were then used for selection. Flow cytometry on FACSCanto II or FACSVerse showed that the purified fractions were more than 95% pure among lymphocytes. The study compared the TCRbeta repertoires of patients with CD4+ T-cell large granular lymphocyte leukemia against those of healthy blood donors.

The CD4+ T-LGLL patients were recruited through hematology units in Padova (Italy), Helsinki (Finland) and Shinshu (Japan). Depending on which samples were available, patient samples consisted of bead-purified CD4+, CD4+CD8+, CD57+ or CD56+ fractions, or of unselected PBMC. Patient TCRbeta data were integrated with somatic STAT5B mutation profiles obtained by deep amplicon sequencing of the same DNA. All TCR-sequenced material derived from peripheral blood: patient blood samples and healthy donor buffy coats. Peripheral blood mononuclear cells were isolated by Ficoll-Hypaque gradient centrifugation. Genomic DNA was extracted using the Gentra Puregene Cell and Tissue kit, and a Qubit 2.0 fluorometer was used to quantify it. V ends up 3 bases short and J 3 bases short, with an unmatched junction base count of 3. The CDR3 numbers 14 residues from cysteine through phenylalanine. Only the CDR3 DNA is retained, 42 bases long and in frame from the first base. The germline V gene sets CDR1 to SGHNT and CDR2 to YENEEA.

Study-level results and caveats: Compared with healthy CD4+ repertoires, CD4-sorted patient repertoires appeared more clonal, and this difference remained even after the putative leukemic clones were removed. Heterogeneous cell sources were used for patients, and only 6 or 7 CD4-sorted patient samples were included in the clonality comparison with healthy controls. Enrichment of TRBV06-family usage was observed among the top patient clones (8/27) relative to healthy controls (2/35). Data were not HLA-matched; higher clonality in CD4+ versus CD8+ T-LGLL could reflect the relatively small sample size. Main leukemic clonotypes were private to each patient, although over 20% appeared at low frequency in other patients' non-leukemic repertoires.

Of note for this clone: The clone's antigen remains unknown. Base quality data are lacking; no much larger clone is found one base away.

The immunoSEQ assay at survey resolution was used to sequence TCRbeta rearrangements from genomic DNA. Per the source publication's procedure: Clonotypes above 5% of the repertoire were treated as putative leukemic clones, yielding over 45 across around 29 patients. A lowest detectable productive clonotype frequency of 2.59 x 10-5 was observed in the TCR sequencing data. Only productive TCRbeta rearrangements, defined as complete and in-frame sequences, were included in the analyses. Simpson clonality, calculated in the immunoSEQ Analyzer version 3.0, was used as the measure of sample clonality. Based on frequency, clones were grouped as very rare, small, medium, large (1-20%) or hyperexpanded (>20%). Generation probabilities were estimated with OLGA 1.2.3, V-gene circos plots were made with VDJtools, specificities were looked up in VDJdb, and CDR3 motifs were identified with GLIPH. Drawn from immuneACCESS, this table holds only the in-frame rearrangements with V and J called that TCRdb kept. Clones are partly lost; checked studies trace under half to an unresolved V gene and leave the rest unexplained. V, J and clone size derive from that table, while D and trimming were established from the DNA sequence. Present in this sample are 5,000 or so clones, about 86% of which were seen just once. The ten largest clones take up roughly 75% of the sample.

The receptor was derived from a man between 40 and 49 years old with CD4+ T-cell large granular lymphocyte leukemia. The rearrangement joined TRBV11-3 to TRBJ2-5, with 8 bases in between that match TRBD2. The sequenced material came from PBMCs. The sequence in DNA is TGTGCCAGCAGCTTCGGGGGGGAAGAAGAGACCCAGTACTTC. The translation is CASSFGGEEETQYF.